This T cell receptor beta chain was obtained from a study of T cells in Graves' hyperthyroidism and ophthalmopathy. Study results and caveats: Ophthalmopathy was model-predicted a median about 6 months pre-onset.

The investigators amplified TCR beta CDR3 regions from RNA transcripts. In the first-round RT-PCR of the TCR CDR3, the HTBI primer set was used. TCRdb independently ran MiXCR on the multiplex PCR reads; one entry per CDR3 protein. The sample lists fewer than 600,000 distinct CDR3 sequences, 14% seen once, with around 14% in the top ten. CDR1 and CDR2 from the germline V gene are MNHNS and SASEGT. This CDR3 has 15 amino acids. Trimming removed 6 bases at V and 0 bases at J, with 14 bases between. This clonotype was seen repeatedly, ten times or more. Its antigen remains unknown. Sequencing input: blood. The receptor was derived from a woman aged 35 to 49 with Graves' hyperthyroidism. The chain has TRBV6-1 and TRBJ1-2; D is possibly TRBD1 (5 bases). CDR3 sequence: CASRPSREANYGYTF. The CDR3 DNA follows: TGTGCCAGCAGACCGTCCAGGGAAGCTAACTATGGCTACACCTTC.